Listed here are 23 T cell receptor beta chains from one sample, sequenced in a study of cytomegalovirus exposure and HLA in healthy donors. Researchers ran the PCR with 60 Vbeta and 13 Jbeta primers. The repertoire was sequenced with immunoSEQ multiplex PCR; TCRdb's copy has only in-frame clones and lacks some. In the table there are around 170,000 clones, 75% to 90% of which are singletons. Sequencing used PBMCs. The receptors stem from a man between 40 and 49 years old in good health and CMV-seropositive.

On this clone itself: The sample carries other DNA sequences with the same CDR3. The V gene is TRBV28, the J gene TRBJ1-1; 9 bases align to TRBD1. Losses at the gene ends were 2 bases for V and 8 bases for J; bases not matched to a gene: 9. This CDR3 has 15 residues. CDR1 and CDR2 (germline): MDHEN, SYDVKM. CDR3 nucleotide sequence: TGTGCCAGCAGTTTAAGGGGGACAGGGAAGACCGAAGCTTTCTTT. This gives the protein CASSLRGTGKTEAFF.

To note about this clone: The junction shows a germline mismatch at one end, possibly a read error. The rearrangement uses TRBV30 and TRBJ2-7, with 9 bases aligning to TRBD1. Germline CDR1 is GTSNPN and CDR2 is SVGIG (reference sequence). The CDR3 runs to 15 residues. The CDR3 sequence: CARSTGGTGQDEQYF. DNA of the CDR3: TGTGCCCGGAGCACCGGAGGGACAGGGCAGGACGAGCAGTACTTC.

This clone was seen just once. The J gene is TRBJ1-3, the V gene TRBV30; TRBD1 might be the D (6 bases). Per germline, CDR1 GTSNPN and CDR2 SVGIG (reference sequence). The CDR3 extends over 15 amino acids. The germline V and J ends were trimmed by 5 bases and 1 base, with 15 bases remaining between them. The CDR3 loop is CAWLVGGPSGNTIYF. The CDR3 DNA reads TGTGCCTGGTTGGTGGGGGGGCCTTCTGGAAACACCATATATTTT.

The rearrangement links TRBV5-4 to TRBJ2-3, with 10 bases matching TRBD2. V dropped 0 bases and J dropped 0; count of bases not matched to a gene: 4. CDR3 length: 17 residues. Germline values: CDR1 SGHNT, CDR2 YYREEE (reference sequence). The chain's CDR3 is CASSLGPSGGSTDTQYF. The CDR3 DNA is TGTGCCAGCAGCTTGGGTCCTAGCGGGGGAAGCACAGATACGCAGTATTTT. The full variable domain, its missing parts supplied by reference TRBV5-4 and TRBJ2-3, is ETGVTQSPTHLIKTRGQQVTLRCSSQSGHNTVSWYQQALGQGPQFIFQYYREEENGRGNFPPRFSGLQFPNYSSELNVNALELDDSALYLCASSLGPSGGSTDTQYFGPGTRLTVL.

The rearrangement links TRBV30 to TRBJ2-2; D gene ambiguous. V dropped 0 bases and J dropped 3 bases, with 5 bases sitting between them. The CDR3 spans 13 residues. The germline CDR1 and CDR2 sequences are GTSNPN and SVGIG (reference sequence). CDR3 bases: TGTGCCTGGAGTGTCGGTTACACCGGGGAGCTGTTTTTT. Its translation: CAWSVGYTGELFF.

The chain links TRBV11-2 to TRBJ2-1; TRBD2 matches 8 bases. Germline lookup yields CDR1 SGHAT and CDR2 FQNNGV. V lost 0 bases and J lost 6; bases outside the gene matches: 1. The CDR3 runs to 14 residues. The CDR3 DNA reads as TGTGCCAGCAGCTTAGAACGGGGGGGCAATGAGCAGTTCTTC. Residues: CASSLERGGNEQFF.

This clone appeared a few times. The chain combines TRBV11-2 with TRBJ1-1; 7 bases fit TRBD1. Germline values: CDR1 SGHAT, CDR2 FQNNGV. Trimming at V came to 1 base and at J to 1 base, leaving 3 bases not matched to a gene. CDR3 length equals 15 residues. The CDR3 region is CASSLAAGGNTEAFF. The CDR3 bases are TGTGCCAGCAGCTTAGCGGCAGGGGGGAACACTGAAGCTTTCTTT.

This clone was picked up one time. For the CDR3, the DNA is TGTGCCAGCAGCTTATTCGTTTCGGAGCAGTACTTC. This encodes CASSLFVSEQYF. The genes are TRBV7-9 and TRBJ2-7; no reliable D call. CDR3 length equals 12 residues. The germline V gene encodes CDR1 SEHNR and CDR2 FQNEAQ (reference sequence). V was clipped by 2 bases and J by 7 bases, with 9 bases between them. The full variable domain, completed using reference TRBV7-9 and TRBJ2-7, is DTGVSQNPRHKITKRGQNVTFRCDPISEHNRLYWYRQTLGQGPEFLTYFQNEAQLEKSRLLSDRFSAERPKGSFSTLEIQRTEQGDSAMYLCASSLFVSEQYFGPGTRLTVT.

The rearrangement joins TRBV27 to TRBJ2-6, with a tentative D call TRBD2 (5 bases). The germline V gene has CDR1 MNHEY and CDR2 SMNVEV (reference sequence). V lost 5 bases to trimming and J lost 5 bases, with 13 bases between them. The CDR3 runs to 15 residues. The CDR3 here is CASSLWRQRANVLTF. In DNA form, the CDR3 reads TGTGCCAGCAGTCTATGGAGGCAACGGGCCAACGTCCTGACTTTC.

The gene calls are TRBV7-2 and TRBJ2-5; 8 nucleotides line up with TRBD1. The CDR3 sequence is 15 residues long. Unmatched junction bases numbered 5, after V lost 1 base and J lost 4 bases. CDR1 is SGHTA, CDR2 FQGNSA, per germline. This CDR3 reads CASSLGGRGRETQYF. As DNA, the CDR3 is TGTGCCAGCAGCTTAGGGGGCAGGGGGCGAGAGACCCAGTACTTC.

The chain carries TRBV19 and TRBJ2-7; 11 bases are a match to TRBD2. The CDR3 loop spans 16 amino acids. Germline V CDR1 and CDR2: LNHDA, SQIVND (reference sequence). Unmatched junction bases numbered 8, after V lost 5 bases and J lost 2 bases. CDR3 DNA: TGTGCCAGTAGTTCCACTAGCGGGGGCCTCACCTACGAGCAGTACTTC. Its protein product is CASSSTSGGLTYEQYF.

This chain joins TRBV7-9 and TRBJ2-3; 9 bases fit TRBD1. Per germline, CDR1 SEHNR and CDR2 FQNEAQ (reference sequence). CDR3 length: 16 residues. Losses at the gene ends were 5 bases for V and 5 bases for J; bases not matched to a gene: 11. The CDR3 here is CASSVPRGTGIDTQYF. In nucleotides, the CDR3 is TGTGCCAGCAGCGTCCCTCGGGGGACAGGGATAGATACGCAGTATTTT.

This sequence joins TRBV15 and TRBJ2-3, with 7 bases lining up with TRBD2. Looked up from germline, CDR1 is LNHNV and CDR2 is YYDKDF (reference sequence). V dropped 1 base and J dropped 4; count of bases not matched to a gene: 11. This CDR3 contains 17 residues. Here the CDR3 reads CATSRAPRGLHADTQYF. CDR3 DNA sequence: TGTGCCACCAGCAGAGCCCCCCGGGGACTACATGCAGATACGCAGTATTTT.

CDR3 residues: CASSLALDEQYF. CDR3 nucleotides: TGCGCCAGCAGCTTGGCCCTCGACGAGCAGTACTTC. The chain recombines TRBV5-1 with TRBJ2-7, with unresolved D. Germline V gene lookup returns CDR1 SGHRS and CDR2 YFSETQ. There are 12 residues in the CDR3. Trimming pared 0 bases from V and 5 bases from J, leaving 6 bases between.

This clone was found once. This chain joins TRBV4-1 and TRBJ2-5; 7 bases line up with TRBD2. The closer fit of TRBJ2-7 to the DNA end suggests the J call may be wrong. This CDR3 spans 14 amino acids. CDR1 and CDR2 from the germline V gene are MGHRA and YSYEKL. In nucleotides, the CDR3 is TGCGCCAGCAGCCAGGGGAGGGGCTCCTACGAGCAGTACTTC. Residues: CASSQGRGSYEQYF.

This clone was observed a single time. The V gene is TRBV19, the J gene TRBJ2-3, with 8 nucleotides matching TRBD2. This CDR3 has 12 amino acids. The germline CDR1 and CDR2 sequences are LNHDA and SQIVND (reference sequence). With V trimmed by 6 bases and J by 4 bases, 0 bases remained unmatched. In DNA form, the CDR3 reads TGTGCCAGTAGCGGGGGGGCAGATACGCAGTATTTT. Translated, it gives CASSGGADTQYF.

This chain uses TRBV7-3 with TRBJ2-1, with 14 bases lining up with TRBD2. V shed 5 bases and J 8 bases; nucleotides not matched to a gene: 14. This CDR3 spans 18 amino acids. The germline V gene encodes CDR1 SGHTA and CDR2 FQGTGA. Here the CDR3 DNA reads TGTGCCAGCAGCCAAGGGCCATTGACTAGCGGGGGGGCACATGAGCAGTTCTTC. The encoded protein is CASSQGPLTSGGAHEQFF.

The chain joins TRBV7-2 to TRBJ1-1; 9 nucleotides align to TRBD1. Germline CDR1 is SGHTA and CDR2 is FQGNSA. CDR3 length: 16 amino acids. V shed 2 bases, J shed 1 base, and the junction held 5 bases outside the gene matches. CDR3 in amino acids: CASSLQTQGANTEAFF. CDR3 bases: TGTGCCAGCAGCTTACAAACACAGGGGGCGAACACTGAAGCTTTCTTT. Full variable domain (outside the CDR3, taken from reference TRBV7-2 and TRBJ1-1): GAGVSQSPSNKVTEKGKDVELRCDPISGHTALYWYRQSLGQGLEFLIYFQGNSAPDKSGLPSDRFSAERTGGSVSTLTIQRTQQEDSAVYLCASSLQTQGANTEAFFGQGTRLTVV.

This clone came up once. The chain employs TRBV6-5 and TRBJ1-5, with TRBD1 as a possible D gene (5 bases). The CDR3 loop spans 14 amino acids. The V end lost 3 bases, the J end lost 3 bases, and 9 bases lay between the germline ends. Germline values: CDR1 MNHEY, CDR2 SVGAGI. CDR3 nucleotides: TGTGCCAGCAGTTATTCGGGACTCAATCAGCCCCAGCATTTT. It codes for CASSYSGLNQPQHF.

The rearrangement joins TRBV6-5 to TRBJ2-2; no firm D call. The germline V gene encodes CDR1 MNHEY and CDR2 SVGAGI. The CDR3 has 14 amino acids. Trimming took off 5 bases at V and 4 bases at J, with 11 bases between the two ends. The CDR3 nucleotides read TGTGCCAGCAGTCCTCGTATCGTCACCGGGGAGCTGTTTTTT. Its translation: CASSPRIVTGELFF.

CDR3 loop: CASRAGTGGGNEQFF. The CDR3 DNA sequence: TGTGCCAGCAGGGCCGGGACAGGGGGAGGCAATGAGCAGTTCTTC. The chain links TRBV7-6 to TRBJ2-1, with 11 bases that match TRBD1. V lost 6 bases and J lost 6; bases outside the gene matches: 7. Per the germline V gene, CDR1 is SGHVS and CDR2 is FNYEAQ. This CDR3 contains 15 residues.

This chain links TRBV2 with TRBJ1-4; 10 nucleotides align to TRBD1. Germline trimming cut 7 bases from V and 7 bases from J; bases unmatched to any gene: 9. Germline values: CDR1 SNHLY, CDR2 FYNNEI. The CDR3 has 15 residues. The CDR3: CASNGPTGGSEKLFF. In DNA, the CDR3 is TGTGCCAGCAACGGACCGACAGGGGGCAGTGAAAAACTGTTTTTT.

Concerning this clone: One end of the junction fails to match germline, which may point to a read error. This chain links TRBV5-6 with TRBJ2-7; 9 bases align to TRBD2. The CDR3 has 13 residues. Germline V gene lookup returns CDR1 SGHDT and CDR2 YYEEEE. DNA for the CDR3: TGTGCCAGCAGCCCTCTAACTAGCGGGCCCGGAGACTTC. The encoded protein is CASSPLTSGPGDF. The variable domain in full, completed from reference TRBV5-6 and TRBJ2-7, reads DAGVTQSPTHLIKTRGQQVTLRCSPKSGHDTVSWYQQALGQGPQFIFQYYEEEERQRGNFPDRFSGHQFPNYSSELNVNALLLGDSALYLCASSPLTSGPGDFGPGTRLTVT.